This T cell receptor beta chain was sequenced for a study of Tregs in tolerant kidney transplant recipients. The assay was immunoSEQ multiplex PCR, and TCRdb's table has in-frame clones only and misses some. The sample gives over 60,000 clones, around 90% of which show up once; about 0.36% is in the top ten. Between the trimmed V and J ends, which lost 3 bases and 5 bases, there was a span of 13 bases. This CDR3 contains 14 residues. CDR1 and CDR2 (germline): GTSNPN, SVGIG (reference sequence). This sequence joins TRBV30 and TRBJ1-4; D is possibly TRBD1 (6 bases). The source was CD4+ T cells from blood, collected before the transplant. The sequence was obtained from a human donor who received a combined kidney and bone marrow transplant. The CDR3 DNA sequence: TGTGCCTGGAGAATCAGGGGTGGGAATGAAAAACTGTTTTTT. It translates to CAWRIRGGNEKLFF.